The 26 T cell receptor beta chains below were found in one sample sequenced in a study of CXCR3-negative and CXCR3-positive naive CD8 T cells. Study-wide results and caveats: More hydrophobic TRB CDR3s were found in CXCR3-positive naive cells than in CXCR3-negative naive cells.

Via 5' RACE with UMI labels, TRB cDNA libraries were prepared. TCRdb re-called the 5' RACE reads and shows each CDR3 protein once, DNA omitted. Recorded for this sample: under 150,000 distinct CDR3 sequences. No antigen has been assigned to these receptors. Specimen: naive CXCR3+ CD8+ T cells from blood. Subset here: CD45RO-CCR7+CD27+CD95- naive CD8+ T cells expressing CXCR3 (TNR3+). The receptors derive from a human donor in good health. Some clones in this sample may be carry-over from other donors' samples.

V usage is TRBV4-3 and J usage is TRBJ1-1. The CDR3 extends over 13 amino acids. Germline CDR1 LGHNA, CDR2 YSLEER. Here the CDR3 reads CASSQIMNTEAFF.

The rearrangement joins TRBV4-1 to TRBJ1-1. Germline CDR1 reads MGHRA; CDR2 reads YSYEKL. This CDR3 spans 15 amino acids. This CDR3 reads CASSQAPGGGTEAFF.

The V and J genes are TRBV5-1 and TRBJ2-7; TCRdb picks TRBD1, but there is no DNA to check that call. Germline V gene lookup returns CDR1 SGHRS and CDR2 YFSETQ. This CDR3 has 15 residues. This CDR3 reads CASSFGRSGTYEQYF.

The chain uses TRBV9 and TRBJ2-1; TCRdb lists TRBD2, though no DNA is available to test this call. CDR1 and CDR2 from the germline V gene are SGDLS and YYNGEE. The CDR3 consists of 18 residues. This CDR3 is CASSVPTGLAGSYNEQFF. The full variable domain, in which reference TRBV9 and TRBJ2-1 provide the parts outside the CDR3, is DSGVTQTPKHLITATGQRVTLRCSPRSGDLSVYWYQQSLDQGLQFLIQYYNGEERAKGNILERFSAQQFPDLHSELNLSSLELGDSALYFCASSVPTGLAGSYNEQFFGPGTRLTVL.

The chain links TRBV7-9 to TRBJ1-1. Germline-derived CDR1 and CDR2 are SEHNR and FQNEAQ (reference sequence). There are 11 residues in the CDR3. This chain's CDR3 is CASSSGYEAFF.

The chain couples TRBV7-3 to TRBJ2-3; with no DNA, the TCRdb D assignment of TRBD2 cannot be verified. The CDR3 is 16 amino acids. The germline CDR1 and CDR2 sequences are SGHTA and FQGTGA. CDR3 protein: CASSAGGLSWLNTQYF.

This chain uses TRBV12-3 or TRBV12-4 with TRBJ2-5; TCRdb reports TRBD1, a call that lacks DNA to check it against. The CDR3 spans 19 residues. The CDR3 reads CASSWWSRDEPGRGETQYF.

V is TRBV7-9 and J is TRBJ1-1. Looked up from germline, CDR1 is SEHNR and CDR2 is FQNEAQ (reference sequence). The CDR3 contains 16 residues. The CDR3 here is CASSPGRTGPNTEAFF.

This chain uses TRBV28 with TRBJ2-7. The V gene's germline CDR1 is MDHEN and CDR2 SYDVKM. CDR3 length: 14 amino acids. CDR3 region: CASSLYQATYEQYF.

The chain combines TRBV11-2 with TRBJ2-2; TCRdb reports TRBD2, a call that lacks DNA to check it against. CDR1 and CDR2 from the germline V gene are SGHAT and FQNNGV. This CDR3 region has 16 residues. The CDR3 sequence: CASTTGLAGHTGELFF.

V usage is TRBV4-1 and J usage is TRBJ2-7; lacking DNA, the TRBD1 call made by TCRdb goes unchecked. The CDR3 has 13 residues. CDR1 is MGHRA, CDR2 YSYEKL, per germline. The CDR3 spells CASSQVQPGEQYF.

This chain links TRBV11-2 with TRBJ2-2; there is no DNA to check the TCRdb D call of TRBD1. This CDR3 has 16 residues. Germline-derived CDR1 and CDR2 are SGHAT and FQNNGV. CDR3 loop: CASSLRTGAVIGELFF. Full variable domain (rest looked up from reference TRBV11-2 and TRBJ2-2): EAGVAQSPRYKIIEKRQSVAFWCNPISGHATLYWYQQILGQGPKLLIQFQNNGVVDDSQLPKDRFSAERLKGVDSTLKIQPAKLEDSAVYLCASSLRTGAVIGELFFGEGSRLTVL.

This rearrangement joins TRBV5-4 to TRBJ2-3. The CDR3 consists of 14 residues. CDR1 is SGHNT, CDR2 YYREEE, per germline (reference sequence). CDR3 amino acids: CASSRLPSTDTQYF.

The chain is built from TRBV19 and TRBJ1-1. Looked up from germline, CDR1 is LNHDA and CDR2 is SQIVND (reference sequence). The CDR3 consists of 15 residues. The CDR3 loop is CASSRGQGQVTEAFF.

The CDR3 protein is CASSQGQGVFTEAFF. V gene TRBV4-2 combines with J gene TRBJ1-1; TCRdb proposes TRBD1, but this gene call is untestable without DNA. Germline CDR1 LGHNA, CDR2 YNFKEQ. This CDR3 comprises 15 residues.

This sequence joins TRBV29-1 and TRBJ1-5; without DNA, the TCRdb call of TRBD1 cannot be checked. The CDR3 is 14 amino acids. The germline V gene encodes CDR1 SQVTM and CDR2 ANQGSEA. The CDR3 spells CSATQGSANQPQHF.

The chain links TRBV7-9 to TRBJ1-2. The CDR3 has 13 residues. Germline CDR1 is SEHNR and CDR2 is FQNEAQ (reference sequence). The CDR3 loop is CASSSVGSYGYTF.

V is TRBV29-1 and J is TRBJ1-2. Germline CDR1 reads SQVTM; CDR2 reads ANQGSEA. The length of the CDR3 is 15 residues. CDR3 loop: CSATGGIDPNYGYTF. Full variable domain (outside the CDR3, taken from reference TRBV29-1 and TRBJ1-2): SAVISQKPSRDICQRGTSLTIQCQVDSQVTMMFWYRQQPGQSLTLIATANQGSEATYESGFVIDKFPISRPNLTFSTLTVSNMSPEDSSIYLCSATGGIDPNYGYTFGSGTRLTVV.

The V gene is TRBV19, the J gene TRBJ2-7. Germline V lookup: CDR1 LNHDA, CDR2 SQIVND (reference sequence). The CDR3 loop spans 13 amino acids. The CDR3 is CASSLRSNIEQYF.

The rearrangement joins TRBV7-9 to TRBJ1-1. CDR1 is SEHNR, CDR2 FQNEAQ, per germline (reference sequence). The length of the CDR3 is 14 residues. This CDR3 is CASSTSAGGTEAFF.

The CDR3 region is CSAREWGQPQHF. The V gene is TRBV20-1, the J gene TRBJ1-5; TCRdb designates TRBD1, a call that cannot be tested without DNA. Looked up from germline, CDR1 is DFQATT and CDR2 is SNEGSKA (reference sequence). This CDR3 comprises 12 residues.

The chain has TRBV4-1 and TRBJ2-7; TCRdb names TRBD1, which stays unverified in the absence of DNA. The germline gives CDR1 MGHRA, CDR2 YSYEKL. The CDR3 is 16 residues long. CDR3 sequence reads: CASSQDVETGTYEQYF.

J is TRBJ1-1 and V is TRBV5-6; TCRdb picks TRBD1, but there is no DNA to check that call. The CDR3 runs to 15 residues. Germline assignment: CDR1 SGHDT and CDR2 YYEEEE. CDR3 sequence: CASSSEGNPNTEAFF.

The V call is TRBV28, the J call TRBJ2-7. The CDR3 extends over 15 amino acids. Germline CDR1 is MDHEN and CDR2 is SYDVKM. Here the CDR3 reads CASSLTWAPAYEQYF.

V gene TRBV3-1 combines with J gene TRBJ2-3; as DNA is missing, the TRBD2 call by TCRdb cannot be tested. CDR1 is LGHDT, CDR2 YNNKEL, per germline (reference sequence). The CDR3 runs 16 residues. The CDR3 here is CASSQEGGRAGDTQYF.

The CDR3 loop is CASSKGLAEPDSYNEQFF. The rearrangement links TRBV7-9 to TRBJ2-1; TCRdb outputs TRBD2, but without DNA this stays unchecked. CDR3 length: 18 amino acids. Germline V gene data show CDR1 as SEHNR and CDR2 as FQNEAQ (reference sequence).